This T cell receptor beta chain is from a study of T-cell memory formation after mild COVID-19. The study, taken as a whole, reports: The pre-infection memory compartment contained some responding clones, suggesting cross-reactive memory joined.

The ends lost 0 bases at V and 7 bases at J; junction bases unmatched: 9. Germline assignment: CDR1 LNHNV and CDR2 YYDKDF (reference sequence). The CDR3 totals 15 residues. Note on this clonotype: Its antigen remains unidentified.

In TCRdb, the 5' RACE reads were re-called with MiXCR into one record per CDR3 protein. Altogether 210,000 or so distinct CDR3 sequences are present, about 16% being singletons, with the ten largest covering 2% to 3%. The rearrangement uses TRBV15 and TRBJ2-7; TRBD1 matches at 7 bases. Sequenced sample: PBMCs or a T cell subset sorted from them (not recorded which). The TCR sequence derives from an adult woman who had mild COVID-19 (a few samples of this study predate the infection). Cell type and time point are not known. The CDR3, as DNA: TGTGCCACCAGCAGAGATGGGGGCCCACAGGGGGAGCAGTACTTC. It translates to CATSRDGGPQGEQYF.